This T cell receptor beta chain was found in a study of cytomegalovirus exposure and HLA in healthy donors. Across the whole study: Genotyping showed around four fifths of 398 donors falling in the Caucasian-associated ancestry cluster.

Only one count was recorded for this clone. Its matching antigen is unknown. The CDR3 has 17 residues. Germline V gives CDR1 MDHEN, CDR2 SYDVKM. Trimming took 6 bases from V and 0 from J; bases not matched to a gene: 13. The study ran its PCR with 60 Vbeta and 13 Jbeta primers. Only in-frame clones appear in the TCRdb table, and some are missing; sequencing was by immunoSEQ multiplex PCR. In the table there are 150,000 to 200,000 clones, approximately 84% of which are singletons. Study-wide results and caveats: The authors later linked a missense DCLRE1C variant to TCR beta V- and J-gene trimming. There was a cluster of highly shared sequence variants that was likely a sequencing artifact.

This sequence joins TRBV28 and TRBJ2-5, with 7 bases lining up with TRBD1. The TCR comes from a boy aged 2 to 10 in good health and CMV-seronegative. Input material: PBMCs. This CDR3 reads CASSALFRDSYQETQYF. The CDR3 nucleotides read TGTGCCAGCAGCGCTCTCTTTAGGGACAGTTACCAAGAGACCCAGTACTTC.